The present T cell receptor (beta chain) was sequenced within a study of pediatric ulcerative colitis. Germline CDR1 reads SGHRS; CDR2 reads YFSETQ. The length of the CDR3 is 15 residues. Trimming removed 0 bases from V and 10 bases from J; junction bases left unmatched: 10. Each sample received Survey-level depth of up to 500,000 reads. The method was immunoSEQ multiplex PCR; TCRdb's version includes in-frame clones alone and lacks a portion of them. The sample carries 20,000 to 30,000 clones, 70% to 75% recorded once. During colonoscopy, one to two rectal pinch biopsies were collected. Study results and caveats: Compared with controls, ulcerative colitis showed greater blood-rectum clone sharing.

As regards this clone: The target antigen is unknown.

The source is a boy between 10 and 17 years old with severe ulcerative colitis. The chain has TRBV5-1 and TRBJ1-2; 9 bases line up with TRBD1. The source material was gut tissue. The CDR3 nucleotides read TGCGCCAGCAGCTTGGTAGTGGGACAGGGTGCCGACTACACCTTC. Its translation is CASSLVVGQGADYTF.